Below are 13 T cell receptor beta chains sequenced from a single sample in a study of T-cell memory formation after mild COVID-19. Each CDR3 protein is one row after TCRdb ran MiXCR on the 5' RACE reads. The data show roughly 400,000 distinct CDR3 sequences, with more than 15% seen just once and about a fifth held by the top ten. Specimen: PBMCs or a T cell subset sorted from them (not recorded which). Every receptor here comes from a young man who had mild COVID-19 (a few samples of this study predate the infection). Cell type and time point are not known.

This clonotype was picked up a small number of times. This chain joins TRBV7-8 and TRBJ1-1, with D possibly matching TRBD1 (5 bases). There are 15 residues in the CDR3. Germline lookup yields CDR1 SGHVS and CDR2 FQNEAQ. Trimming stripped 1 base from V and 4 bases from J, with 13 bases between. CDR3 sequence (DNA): TGTGCCAGCAGCTTAGGAGCCAGGGTCAGCACTGAAGCTTTCTTT. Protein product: CASSLGARVSTEAFF.

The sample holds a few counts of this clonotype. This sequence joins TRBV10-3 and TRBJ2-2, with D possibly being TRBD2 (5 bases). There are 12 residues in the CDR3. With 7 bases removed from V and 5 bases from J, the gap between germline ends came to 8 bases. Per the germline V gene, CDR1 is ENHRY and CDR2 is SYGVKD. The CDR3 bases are TGTGCCATCACCCCGGGGACCGGGGAGCTGTTTTTT. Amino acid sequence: CAITPGTGELFF.

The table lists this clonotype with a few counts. The CDR3 loop reads CASSRTAYEQYF. The CDR3 DNA sequence: TGTGCCAGCAGTAGGACCGCCTACGAGCAGTACTTC. V and J are TRBV6-1 and TRBJ2-7; D ambiguous. CDR3 length: 12 residues. V dropped 5 bases and J dropped 2 bases, with 7 bases sitting between them. Germline V lookup: CDR1 MNHNS, CDR2 SASEGT.

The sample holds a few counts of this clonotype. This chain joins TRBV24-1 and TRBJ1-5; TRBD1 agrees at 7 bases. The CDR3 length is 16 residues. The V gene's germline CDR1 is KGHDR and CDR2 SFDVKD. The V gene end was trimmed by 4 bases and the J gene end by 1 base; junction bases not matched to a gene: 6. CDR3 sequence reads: CATSEPTGISNQPQHF. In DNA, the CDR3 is TGTGCCACCAGTGAACCGACAGGGATAAGCAATCAGCCCCAGCATTTT.

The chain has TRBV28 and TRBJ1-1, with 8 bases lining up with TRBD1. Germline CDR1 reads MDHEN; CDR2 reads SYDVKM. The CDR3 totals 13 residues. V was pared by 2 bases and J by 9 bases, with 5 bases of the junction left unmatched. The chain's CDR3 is CASSLHGRGQAFF. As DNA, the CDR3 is TGTGCCAGCAGTTTACACGGCAGGGGGCAAGCTTTCTTT.

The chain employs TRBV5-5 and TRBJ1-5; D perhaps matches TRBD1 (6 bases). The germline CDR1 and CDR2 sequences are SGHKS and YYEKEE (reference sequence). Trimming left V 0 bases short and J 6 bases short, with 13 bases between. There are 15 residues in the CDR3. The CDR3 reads CASSLAGDIGQPQHF. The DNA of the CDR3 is TGTGCCAGCAGCTTGGCAGGGGATATTGGTCAGCCCCAGCATTTT.

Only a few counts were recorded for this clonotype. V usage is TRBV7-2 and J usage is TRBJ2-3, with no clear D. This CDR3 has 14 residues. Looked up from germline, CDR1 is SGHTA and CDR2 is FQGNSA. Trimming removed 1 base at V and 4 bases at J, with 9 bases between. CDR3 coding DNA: TGTGCCAGCAGCTTAGTTGCACTCGCAGATACGCAGTATTTT. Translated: CASSLVALADTQYF.

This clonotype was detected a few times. Written as DNA, the CDR3 is TGTGCCAGCAGCTACCAGGGGACTAGCCTGTTCTTC. Amino acid sequence: CASSYQGTSLFF. This sequence joins TRBV3-1 and TRBJ2-1, with 9 bases aligning to TRBD2. V trimming: 5 bases; J trimming: 15 bases; junction bases outside the gene matches: 8. Per germline, CDR1 LGHDT and CDR2 YNNKEL (reference sequence). The CDR3 length is 12 residues.

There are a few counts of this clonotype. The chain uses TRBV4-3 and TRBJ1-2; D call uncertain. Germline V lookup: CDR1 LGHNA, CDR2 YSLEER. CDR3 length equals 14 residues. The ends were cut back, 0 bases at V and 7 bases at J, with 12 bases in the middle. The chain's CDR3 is CASSQEELRGGYTF. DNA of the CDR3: TGCGCCAGCAGCCAAGAGGAACTACGGGGTGGCTACACCTTC.

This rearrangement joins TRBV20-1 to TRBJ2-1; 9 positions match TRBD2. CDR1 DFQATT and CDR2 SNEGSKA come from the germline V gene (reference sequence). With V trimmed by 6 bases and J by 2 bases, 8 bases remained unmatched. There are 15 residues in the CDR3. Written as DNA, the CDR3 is TGCAGTGCACCTTTTAGCGGGGGCCCCTACAATGAGCAGTTCTTC. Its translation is CSAPFSGGPYNEQFF.

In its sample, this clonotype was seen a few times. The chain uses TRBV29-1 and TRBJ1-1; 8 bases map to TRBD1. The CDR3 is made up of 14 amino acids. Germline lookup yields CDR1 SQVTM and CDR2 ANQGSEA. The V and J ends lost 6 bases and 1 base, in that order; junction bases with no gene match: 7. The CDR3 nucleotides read TGCAGCGTAACTCCCCAGGGGGCGAACACTGAAGCTTTCTTT. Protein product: CSVTPQGANTEAFF.

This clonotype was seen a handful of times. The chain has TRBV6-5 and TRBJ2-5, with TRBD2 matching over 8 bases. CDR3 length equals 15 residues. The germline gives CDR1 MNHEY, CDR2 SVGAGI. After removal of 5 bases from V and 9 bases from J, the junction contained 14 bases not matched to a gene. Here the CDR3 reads CASSVTSGGLRAQYF. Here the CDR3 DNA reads TGTGCCAGCAGTGTGACAAGCGGGGGTCTGAGGGCCCAGTACTTC.

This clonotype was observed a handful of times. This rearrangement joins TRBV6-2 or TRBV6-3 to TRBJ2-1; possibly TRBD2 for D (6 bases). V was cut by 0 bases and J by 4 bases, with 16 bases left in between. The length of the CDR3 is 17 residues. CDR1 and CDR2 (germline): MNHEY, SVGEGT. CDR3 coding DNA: TGTGCCAGCAGTTACTCGAACGGGGGAGCTTCGTACAATGAGCAGTTCTTC. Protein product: CASSYSNGGASYNEQFF.